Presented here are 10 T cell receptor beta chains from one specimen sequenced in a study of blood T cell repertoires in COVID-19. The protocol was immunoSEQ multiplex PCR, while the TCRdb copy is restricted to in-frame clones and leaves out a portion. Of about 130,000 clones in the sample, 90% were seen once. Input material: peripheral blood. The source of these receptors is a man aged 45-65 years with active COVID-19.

CDR3 DNA sequence: TGTGCCAGCAGCCTCGGACAGAAGAATGAAAAACTGTTTTTT. This translates into CASSLGQKNEKLFF. The chain joins TRBV3-1 (or the pseudogene TRBV3-2) to TRBJ1-4, with a weak D call TRBD1 (6 bases). Germline V gives CDR1 LGHDT, CDR2 YNNKEL (reference sequence). The V end lost 4 bases, the J end lost 5 bases, and 11 bases lay between the germline ends. The CDR3 contains 14 residues.

The CDR3 sequence: CASSLIEDRYTF. In nucleotides, the CDR3 is TGTGCCAGCAGCTTGATCGAGGATCGCTACACCTTC. V is TRBV5-4 and J is TRBJ1-2; D unresolved. CDR3 length equals 12 residues. V gave up 1 base and J gave up 9 bases, with 10 bases separating them. Germline lookup yields CDR1 SGHNT and CDR2 YYREEE (reference sequence).

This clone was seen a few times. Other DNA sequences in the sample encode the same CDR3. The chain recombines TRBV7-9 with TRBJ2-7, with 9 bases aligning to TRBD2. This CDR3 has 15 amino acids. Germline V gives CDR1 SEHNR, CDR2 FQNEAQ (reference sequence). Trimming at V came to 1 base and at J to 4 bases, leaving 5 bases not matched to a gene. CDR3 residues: CASSLGVAGVYEQYV. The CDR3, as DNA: TGTGCCAGCAGCTTAGGAGTAGCGGGAGTTTACGAGCAGTACGTC.

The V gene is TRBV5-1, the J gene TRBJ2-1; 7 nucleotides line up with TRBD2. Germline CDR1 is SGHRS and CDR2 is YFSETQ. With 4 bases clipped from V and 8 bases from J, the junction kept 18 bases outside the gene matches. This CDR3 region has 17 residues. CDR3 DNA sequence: TGCGCCAGCAGCCCTTATCCTAGCGGAAGAAACGGGTATGAGCAGTTCTTC. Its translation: CASSPYPSGRNGYEQFF.

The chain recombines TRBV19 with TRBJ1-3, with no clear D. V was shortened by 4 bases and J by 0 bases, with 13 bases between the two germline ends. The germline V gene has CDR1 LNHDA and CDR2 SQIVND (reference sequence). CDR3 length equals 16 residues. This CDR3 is CASSTMALSSGNTIYF. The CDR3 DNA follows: TGTGCCAGTAGTACAATGGCTCTCAGCTCTGGAAACACCATATATTTT.

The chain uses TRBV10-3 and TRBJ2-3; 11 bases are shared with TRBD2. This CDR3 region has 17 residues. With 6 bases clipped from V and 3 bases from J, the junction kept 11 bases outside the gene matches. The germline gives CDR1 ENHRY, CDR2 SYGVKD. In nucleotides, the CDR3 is TGTGCCATCAGCGAGGTCAGTAGCGGGAGGGCAACAGATACGCAGTATTTT. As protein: CAISEVSSGRATDTQYF.

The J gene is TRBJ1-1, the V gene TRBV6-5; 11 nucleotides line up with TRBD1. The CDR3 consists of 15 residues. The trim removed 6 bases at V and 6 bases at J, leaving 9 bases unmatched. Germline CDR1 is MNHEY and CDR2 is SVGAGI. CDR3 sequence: CASRLDPGQGAEAFF. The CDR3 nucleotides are TGTGCCAGCAGGTTGGATCCGGGACAGGGGGCTGAAGCTTTCTTT.

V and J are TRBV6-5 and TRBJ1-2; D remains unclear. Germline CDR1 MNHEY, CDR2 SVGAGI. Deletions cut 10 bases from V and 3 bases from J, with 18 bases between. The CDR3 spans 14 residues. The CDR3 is CATQEPGGYYGYTF. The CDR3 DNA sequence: TGTGCCACTCAAGAACCCGGAGGTTACTATGGCTACACCTTC.

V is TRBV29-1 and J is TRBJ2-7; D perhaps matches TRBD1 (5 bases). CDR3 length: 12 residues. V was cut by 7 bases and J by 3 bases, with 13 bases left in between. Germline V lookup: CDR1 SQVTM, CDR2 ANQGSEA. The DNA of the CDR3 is TGCAGCGCTCAGACAGCGATCTACGAGCAGTACTTC. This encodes CSAQTAIYEQYF.

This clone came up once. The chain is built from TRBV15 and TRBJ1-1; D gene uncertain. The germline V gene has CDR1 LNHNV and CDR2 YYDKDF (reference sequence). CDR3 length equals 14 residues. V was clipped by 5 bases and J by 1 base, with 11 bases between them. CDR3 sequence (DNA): TGTGCCACCAGCGCCAAGACATGGAACACTGAAGCTTTCTTT. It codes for CATSAKTWNTEAFF.